This entry lists 8 T cell receptor beta chains sequenced from one sample in a study of beta chain features in type 1 diabetes. Study-level points and caveats: Among all four CD4+ subsets, Type 1 diabetes patients had TCRB CDR3s that were moderately but significantly shorter.

Sequenced material consisted of expressed TCRB transcripts (all of the isolated RNA was reverse transcribed). Sequencing used immunoSEQ multiplex PCR; TCRdb keeps in-frame clones, though not all of them. The data hold about 160,000 clones, with over 6% observed a single time. These receptors' antigens are unknown. The sequencing sample was made of central memory CD4+ T cells from blood. The receptors derive from a man in his late teens or twenties with type 1 diabetes.

J is TRBJ2-2 and V is TRBV27, with unresolved D. This CDR3 is 13 amino acids long. In germline, CDR1 is MNHEY, CDR2 SMNVEV (reference sequence). Trimming removed 6 bases at V and 7 bases at J, with 12 bases between. CDR3: CASRSLGRGELFF. The CDR3 DNA reads as TGTGCCAGCAGATCCCTTGGCCGCGGGGAGCTGTTTTTT.

This chain connects TRBV27 to TRBJ2-2; 9 positions agree with TRBD2. This CDR3 has 17 residues. Per germline, CDR1 MNHEY and CDR2 SMNVEV (reference sequence). V gave up 5 bases and J gave up 6 bases; unmatched junction bases: 13. Written as DNA, the CDR3 is TGTGCCAGCAGTATCTCTCGGAGCGGGAGGAAGGCCGGGGAGCTGTTTTTT. It specifies CASSISRSGRKAGELFF.

The gene calls are TRBV18 and TRBJ1-1, with D perhaps TRBD1 (5 bases). The CDR3 is 15 amino acids. The germline gives CDR1 KGHSH, CDR2 LQKENI. V lost 5 bases and J lost 4, with 17 bases in between. The CDR3 bases are TGTGCCAGCTCATCCAAAGTGGGGCTTCCCACTGAAGCTTTCTTT. Translating gives CASSSKVGLPTEAFF.

This clone has a handful of counts. The chain combines TRBV5-1 with TRBJ2-5; the D gene is possibly TRBD1 (6 bases). Looked up from germline, CDR1 is SGHRS and CDR2 is YFSETQ. V was trimmed by 0 bases and J by 5 bases, leaving 14 bases between them. The CDR3 extends over 15 amino acids. CDR3: CASSLAQGGRETQYF. CDR3 nucleotides: TGCGCCAGCAGCTTGGCCCAAGGGGGACGCGAGACCCAGTACTTC.

The chain combines TRBV29-1 with TRBJ1-5, with 7 nucleotides matching TRBD1. There are 14 residues in the CDR3. The V segment lost 6 bases and the J segment 4 bases; nucleotides outside the gene matches: 9. The germline V gene has CDR1 SQVTM and CDR2 ANQGSEA. The CDR3 is CSVATGALNQPQHF. The CDR3 DNA reads TGCAGCGTCGCCACAGGGGCCCTTAATCAGCCCCAGCATTTT. Variable domain in full (rest from reference TRBV29-1 and TRBJ1-5): SAVISQKPSRDICQRGTSLTIQCQVDSQVTMMFWYRQQPGQSLTLIATANQGSEATYESGFVIDKFPISRPNLTFSTLTVSNMSPEDSSIYLCSVATGALNQPQHFGDGTRLSIL.

This clone was counted only a few times. This sequence joins TRBV30 and TRBJ2-7; 8 bases line up with TRBD2. This CDR3 spans 12 amino acids. V gave up 3 bases and J gave up 7 bases; unmatched junction bases: 5. Looked up from germline, CDR1 is GTSNPN and CDR2 is SVGIG (reference sequence). The CDR3 DNA reads as TGTGCCTGGAGCGCGGCGGGGGGTGAGCAGTACTTC. Its protein is CAWSAAGGEQYF.

The CDR3 loop reads CASSPLLAGMDNEQFF. CDR3 sequence (DNA): TGTGCCAGCAGCCCGTTACTAGCGGGAATGGACAATGAGCAGTTCTTC. The chain carries TRBV14 and TRBJ2-1; 10 positions agree with TRBD2. The length of the CDR3 is 16 residues. V lost 4 bases, J lost 5 bases, and 8 bases stayed unmatched. Germline CDR1 reads SGHDN; CDR2 reads FVKESK.

The CDR3 reads CASSRKGQGGYEQYF. The CDR3 nucleotides read TGTGCCAGCAGTCGAAAGGGACAGGGTGGGTACGAGCAGTACTTC. The rearrangement links TRBV6-5 to TRBJ2-7; 9 bases map to TRBD1. The CDR3 runs to 15 residues. Germline V gene sequence: CDR1 MNHEY, CDR2 SVGAGI. The junction had 9 bases not matched to a gene; V was cut back by 5 bases and J by 4 bases.